What follows is one TCR beta chain and its context. Clones were sequenced by immunoSEQ multiplex PCR, and TCRdb holds only the in-frame ones, with some missing. Of about 170,000 clones in the sample, less than 85% were seen once. The data are from a study of blood T cell repertoires in COVID-19. This CDR3 spans 14 amino acids. The TCR was taken from a woman aged 40 to 50 with COVID-19, enrolled during active disease. This chain joins TRBV21-1 and TRBJ1-1; the table calls TRBD1, which could not be checked here. TRBV21-1 is a known pseudogene. Source material: peripheral blood. CDR3 loop: CASSKEGRVAEAFF. The CDR3 DNA reads as TGTGCCAGCAGCAAAGAGGGCAGGGTGGCTGAAGCTTTCTTT.